These 5 T cell receptor beta chains came from one sample sequenced in a study of blood T cell repertoires in COVID-19. TCRdb's table, derived via immunoSEQ multiplex PCR, lists solely in-frame clones and lacks some. Here the sample spans about 180,000 clones, 88% being singletons. Sequenced material: PBMCs or T cells enriched from blood (not recorded which). The receptors originated from a woman between 18 and 29 years old who had recovered from COVID-19.

V gene TRBV4-2 combines with J gene TRBJ1-6, with D possibly being TRBD1 (6 bases). This CDR3 contains 12 residues. V lost 4 bases and J 13 bases, leaving 11 bases between the germline ends. Germline lookup yields CDR1 LGHNA and CDR2 YNFKEQ. CDR3 DNA: TGTGCCAGCAGCCTTGCGGGGGCTCCCCTCCACTTT. Amino acid sequence: CASSLAGAPLHF.

CDR3 DNA: TGTGCCAGCTTGACTAGCAGTCCCTACAATGAGCAGTTCTTC. This encodes CASLTSSPYNEQFF. The chain links TRBV6-5 to TRBJ2-1, with 7 bases fitting TRBD2. The CDR3 runs 14 residues. V lost 8 bases, J lost 2 bases, and 6 bases stayed unmatched. Germline V CDR1 and CDR2: MNHEY, SVGAGI.

V gene TRBV6-5 combines with J gene TRBJ2-7; a weak D match, TRBD2 (6 bases). In germline, CDR1 is MNHEY, CDR2 SVGAGI. V lost 8 bases and J lost 6, with 17 bases in between. This CDR3 region has 13 residues. The CDR3 spells CASVNGGSGEQYF. As DNA, the CDR3 is TGTGCCAGCGTCAACGGAGGGAGCGGCGAGCAGTACTTC.

The chain recombines TRBV19 with TRBJ1-6; 7 nucleotides match TRBD1. The CDR3 extends over 13 amino acids. Trimming at V came to 9 bases and at J to 5 bases, leaving 4 bases not matched to a gene. CDR1 LNHDA and CDR2 SQIVND come from the germline V gene (reference sequence). The CDR3 bases are TGTGCCAGCGGGGACAGTAATAATTCACCCCTCCACTTT. Protein sequence: CASGDSNNSPLHF.

The chain employs TRBV5-1 and TRBJ2-5; no clear D gene. V was clipped by 1 base and J by 5 bases, with 6 bases between them. In germline, CDR1 is SGHRS, CDR2 YFSETQ. The length of the CDR3 is 12 residues. The CDR3 here is CASSLNGETQYF. CDR3 DNA: TGCGCCAGCAGCTTGAACGGGGAGACCCAGTACTTC.